A single T cell receptor beta chain is shown here with its context. Its specificity is unknown. CDR3 length equals 14 residues. Germline values: CDR1 SGHTS, CDR2 YDEGEE. V lost 1 base to trimming and J lost 4 bases, with 11 bases between them. This entry belongs to a study of Ad26.COV2.S vaccination and SARS-CoV-2 variants. The study, taken as a whole, reports: Post-vaccination breadth of spike-specific CD8+ and CD4+ T cell responses was reportedly substantial.

Treatment described: some 20 received Ad26.COV2.S at low or high dose, single or two shots; roughly five received placebo; per-sample allocation not given. Collection of the samples took place on day 63 after the first injection of vaccine or placebo. The method was immunoSEQ multiplex PCR; TCRdb's version includes in-frame clones alone and lacks a portion of them. The sample includes about 370,000 clones, around 91% of them seen just once. Source: peripheral blood, taken in a trial of Ad26.COV2.S vaccine versus placebo. The source is a person between 18 and 59 years old who received the Ad26.COV2.S COVID-19 vaccine or a placebo. V is TRBV5-8 and J is TRBJ1-1, with D hard to call. The CDR3 protein is CASSLQGSRTEAFF. Here the CDR3 DNA reads TGTGCCAGCAGCTTGCAAGGGTCTCGCACTGAAGCTTTCTTT. The whole variable domain, filled in from reference TRBV5-8 and TRBJ1-1, reads EAGVTQSPTHLIKTRGQQATLRCSPISGHTSVYWYQQALGLGLQFLLWYDEGEERNRGNFPPRFSGRQFPNYSSELNVNALELEDSALYLCASSLQGSRTEAFFGQGTRLTVV.